A single sample is the source of the 24 T cell receptor beta chains below, sequenced in a study of T cells in Graves' hyperthyroidism and ophthalmopathy (dated by TCRdb to between 2017 and 2020). The library was generated by multiplex PCR. Data came from an Illumina HiSeq 2000. TCR beta CDR3 regions were amplified from RNA transcripts. For the first round of RT-PCR on the TCR CDR3, the HTBI primer set was used together with the Qiagen OneStep RT-PCR kit. TCRdb reworked the public reads: Q25 trimming with fastp, MiXCR clone assembly, productive beta chains retained. All rows with the same CDR3 protein become a single entry with the most common DNA and genes. The sample table records approximately 740,000 distinct CDR3 sequences; approximately 14% of these occur just once. The top ten constitute roughly 10% of the sample. Input material: blood. These receptors originate from a woman between 18 and 29 years old with Graves' hyperthyroidism.

This clonotype has more than one count but fewer than ten. V gene TRBV25-1 combines with J gene TRBJ1-1; possible D gene TRBD1, 6 bases. V shed 8 bases and J shed 1 base, with 20 bases lying between them. This CDR3 is 16 amino acids long. Germline CDR1 reads MGHDK; CDR2 reads SYGVNS. Here the CDR3 DNA reads TGTGCCAGCGAAGAGGGAGGGAAGGGACAGAACACTGAAGCTTTCTTT. Translated: CASEEGGKGQNTEAFF.

There are a few counts of this clonotype. This chain links TRBV28 with TRBJ1-5, with TRBD1 as a possible D gene (5 bases). The CDR3 is 15 amino acids. Between the trimmed V and J ends, which lost 6 bases and 6 bases, there was a span of 18 bases. Germline V CDR1 and CDR2: MDHEN, SYDVKM. In nucleotides, the CDR3 is TGTGCCAGCAGATCCCGGGACCTTACGGGTCAGCCCCAGCATTTT. This codes for CASRSRDLTGQPQHF.

This clonotype was recorded at least ten times. This rearrangement joins TRBV7-9 to TRBJ2-5, with 7 bases identical to TRBD2. The CDR3 runs to 15 residues. Per germline, CDR1 SEHNR and CDR2 FQNEAQ (reference sequence). V lost 4 bases to trimming and J lost 1 base; unmatched junction nucleotides: 6. Here the CDR3 reads CASSSGGRLQETQYF. The CDR3 DNA is TGTGCCAGCAGCTCCGGGGGGAGGCTCCAAGAGACCCAGTACTTC.

This clonotype was counted at least ten times. The chain is built from TRBV18 and TRBJ2-1, with D possibly TRBD1 on 6 matching bases. The CDR3 extends over 13 amino acids. The V gene lost 3 bases and the J gene lost 9 bases, with 12 bases spanning the gap. Per germline, CDR1 KGHSH and CDR2 LQKENI. CDR3 region: CASSPNRAGEQFF. The CDR3 DNA reads TGTGCCAGCTCACCGAACAGGGCGGGTGAGCAGTTCTTC. The whole variable domain, filled in from reference TRBV18 and TRBJ2-1, reads NAGVMQNPRHLVRRRGQEARLRCSPMKGHSHVYWYRQLPEEGLKFMVYLQKENIIDESGMPKERFSAEFPKEGPSILRIQQVVRGDSAAYFCASSPNRAGEQFFGPGTRLTVL.

The genes are TRBV6-2 or TRBV6-3 and TRBJ2-1; 7 nucleotides line up with TRBD2. V lost 0 bases to trimming and J lost 6 bases; unmatched junction nucleotides: 2. Per germline, CDR1 MNHEY and CDR2 SVGEGT. The CDR3 loop spans 14 amino acids. CDR3: CASSYSTSRNEQFF. The CDR3 coding sequence is TGTGCCAGCAGTTACTCGACTAGCCGCAATGAGCAGTTCTTC.

The table lists this clonotype with many counts. V is TRBV19 and J is TRBJ1-1; D gene unclear. Trimming shortened V by 3 bases and J by 3 bases, and 8 bases separated the two germline ends. This CDR3 is built from 13 residues. Germline V gene sequence: CDR1 LNHDA, CDR2 SQIVND (reference sequence). CDR3 sequence: CASSIGRHTEAFF. The CDR3 DNA is TGTGCCAGTAGTATCGGCCGGCACACTGAAGCTTTCTTT.

This chain connects TRBV18 to TRBJ2-1, with 11 bases aligning to TRBD2. V was clipped by 3 bases and J by 8 bases; unmatched bases: 9. CDR3 size: 16 residues. Germline-derived CDR1 and CDR2 are KGHSH and LQKENI. The DNA for the CDR3 is TGTGCCAGCTCACCCACACTAGCGGGAGTTCATGATGAGCAGTTCTTC. This translates into CASSPTLAGVHDEQFF.

There are a few counts of this clonotype. The gene calls are TRBV4-3 and TRBJ2-1, with 10 bases identical to TRBD2. The J segment lost 6 bases and the V segment lost 3 bases, leaving 14 bases of the junction unmatched. Germline V gene sequence: CDR1 LGHNA, CDR2 YSLEER. The CDR3 is 18 amino acids. The CDR3 sequence is CASSHRSEREGSGNEQFF. The CDR3, as DNA: TGCGCCAGCAGCCACCGGTCTGAGCGGGAGGGTTCGGGCAATGAGCAGTTCTTC.

CDR3 in amino acids: CASSYRGGANTGELFF. For the CDR3, the DNA is TGTGCCAGCAGTTACCGGGGAGGGGCGAACACCGGGGAGCTGTTTTTT. The rearrangement joins TRBV6-2 or TRBV6-3 to TRBJ2-2; 7 bases are shared with TRBD2. The germline CDR1 and CDR2 sequences are MNHEY and SVGEGT. The CDR3 is 16 residues long. The V gene end was trimmed by 2 bases and the J gene end by 0 bases; junction bases not matched to a gene: 3.

This clonotype has more than one count but fewer than ten. V is TRBV28 and J is TRBJ1-1, with TRBD1 matching 8 bases. V was pared by 6 bases and J by 4 bases, with 7 bases of the junction left unmatched. Germline CDR1 and CDR2: MDHEN and SYDVKM. The CDR3 is 14 residues long. In nucleotides, the CDR3 is TGTGCCAGCAGGATACAGGGGGGAGGCACTGAAGCTTTCTTT. It encodes CASRIQGGGTEAFF.

In this sample, this clonotype turned up a few times. The V and J genes are TRBV20-1 and TRBJ2-1, with 7 bases that match TRBD2. The CDR3 extends over 18 amino acids. Germline V gene sequence: CDR1 DFQATT, CDR2 SNEGSKA (reference sequence). The junction had 17 bases not matched to a gene; V was cut back by 2 bases and J by 4 bases. The CDR3 sequence: CSARRTSGGLKMYNEQFF. As DNA, the CDR3 is TGCAGTGCTAGACGGACGTCGGGGGGACTAAAGATGTACAATGAGCAGTTCTTC.

This clonotype was seen repeatedly, ten times or more. This sequence joins TRBV6-2 or TRBV6-3 and TRBJ2-7, with D maybe TRBD2 (5 bases). The V and J ends lost 2 bases and 3 bases respectively, with 8 bases between them. The length of the CDR3 is 13 residues. Germline V gene data show CDR1 as MNHEY and CDR2 as SVGEGT. The CDR3 DNA follows: TGTGCCAGCAGTTACCCCGGACTCTACGAGCAGTACTTC. Its translation is CASSYPGLYEQYF.

This clonotype showed up many times. V gene TRBV30 combines with J gene TRBJ2-7; D unclear. V gave up 0 bases and J gave up 2 bases, with 14 bases separating them. The germline V gene encodes CDR1 GTSNPN and CDR2 SVGIG (reference sequence). This CDR3 contains 15 residues. Here the CDR3 DNA reads TGTGCCTGGAGTGTACTTTGGCCCACCACCTACGAGCAGTACTTC. It codes for CAWSVLWPTTYEQYF.

This clonotype was detected many times. The gene calls are TRBV27 and TRBJ2-4; 7 nucleotides line up with TRBD2. In germline, CDR1 is MNHEY, CDR2 SMNVEV (reference sequence). This CDR3 contains 16 residues. V gave up 0 bases and J gave up 2 bases; unmatched junction bases: 4. The CDR3 DNA sequence: TGTGCCAGCAGTTTATCGTCCGGGGGGACCAAAAACATTCAGTACTTC. Protein sequence: CASSLSSGGTKNIQYF.

This clonotype appeared a few times. CDR3 nucleotides: TGTGCCAGCAGCCGCCTAGGGACGGCGAACACCGGGGAGCTGTTTTTT. This translates into CASSRLGTANTGELFF. The chain combines TRBV7-3 with TRBJ2-2, with D possibly being TRBD1 or TRBD2 (5 bases each). This CDR3 contains 16 residues. Trimming removed 5 bases at V and 0 bases at J, with 13 bases between. Germline V gene lookup returns CDR1 SGHTA and CDR2 FQGTGA.

This clonotype was recorded a few times. In DNA, the CDR3 is TGTGCCAGCAGCATCAGCGGAGACTCCTACAATGAGCAGTTCTTC. Its protein product is CASSISGDSYNEQFF. The chain is built from TRBV7-9 and TRBJ2-1, with TRBD2 as a possible D gene (5 bases). The CDR3 spans 15 residues. The germline V gene has CDR1 SEHNR and CDR2 FQNEAQ (reference sequence). Trimming stripped 5 bases from V and 0 bases from J, with 11 bases between.

This clonotype appeared many times. This sequence joins TRBV27 and TRBJ2-1; the D is unclear. Trimming stripped 0 bases from V and 3 bases from J, with 18 bases between. CDR1 is MNHEY, CDR2 SMNVEV, per germline (reference sequence). The CDR3 extends over 18 amino acids. The CDR3 DNA is TGTGCCAGCAGTTTATCGTCTACCCTTTTAAGGAACTACAATGAGCAGTTCTTC. It translates to CASSLSSTLLRNYNEQFF.

In its sample, this clonotype was seen a few times. CDR3 loop: CSVEGYTSGTYNEQFF. CDR3 DNA sequence: TGCAGCGTTGAAGGCTACACTAGCGGGACCTACAATGAGCAGTTCTTC. The chain couples TRBV29-1 to TRBJ2-1; 10 nucleotides line up with TRBD2. V was pared by 1 base and J by 2 bases, with 5 bases of the junction left unmatched. The length of the CDR3 is 16 residues. Germline-derived CDR1 and CDR2 are SQVTM and ANQGSEA.

As regards this clonotype: This may be a read error: a much more frequent sequence differs by one nucleotide. The chain joins TRBV30 to TRBJ2-7, with 9 bases that match TRBD2. CDR3 size: 14 residues. CDR1 is GTSNPN, CDR2 SVGIG, per germline (reference sequence). The CDR3 sequence is CAWSAIAGVYGQYF. The CDR3, as DNA: TGTGCCTGGAGTGCCATAGCGGGAGTATACGGGCAGTACTTC. Variable domain in full (rest from reference TRBV30 and TRBJ2-7): SQTIHQWPATLVQPVGSPLSLECTVEGTSNPNLYWYRQAAGRGLQLLFYSVGIGQISSEVPQNLSASRPQDRQFILSSKKLLLSDSGFYLCAWSAIAGVYGQYFGPGTRLTVT.

This clonotype was found many times. V usage is TRBV6-2 or TRBV6-3 and J usage is TRBJ1-5; 7 bases fit TRBD1. Trimming at V came to 5 bases and at J to 1 base, leaving 5 bases not matched to a gene. CDR1 is MNHEY, CDR2 SVGEGT, per germline. CDR3 size: 15 residues. The CDR3 coding sequence is TGTGCCAGCAGTCTACGGACAGGAAGCAATCAGCCCCAGCATTTT. Its translation: CASSLRTGSNQPQHF.

The sample holds many counts of this clonotype. V and J are TRBV20-1 and TRBJ1-1, with 8 bases identical to TRBD1. J was trimmed by 0 bases and V by 8 bases; bases with no gene match: 8. The CDR3 covers 14 residues. Germline CDR1 reads DFQATT; CDR2 reads SNEGSKA (reference sequence). The CDR3 DNA follows: TGCAGTATCCGGGACAGGAGCATGAACACTGAAGCTTTCTTT. Translating it yields CSIRDRSMNTEAFF.

There are a few counts of this clonotype. This chain uses TRBV5-1 with TRBJ2-7, with 7 bases aligning to TRBD1. The germline CDR1 and CDR2 sequences are SGHRS and YFSETQ. The CDR3 length is 15 residues. V shed 4 bases and J 3 bases; nucleotides not matched to a gene: 10. CDR3 bases: TGCGCCAGCAGCGGGATCCGGGACAGCCACTACGAGCAGTACTTC. Its translation is CASSGIRDSHYEQYF.

The chain uses TRBV19 and TRBJ1-3; D is ambiguous. V was clipped by 3 bases and J by 0 bases, with 15 bases between them. The CDR3 spans 17 residues. CDR1 is LNHDA, CDR2 SQIVND, per germline (reference sequence). CDR3 amino acids: CASSIFVSMSSGNTIYF. The CDR3 coding sequence is TGTGCCAGTAGTATCTTCGTATCCATGAGCTCTGGAAACACCATATATTTT.

The sample holds a few counts of this clonotype. The rearrangement joins TRBV6-2 or TRBV6-3 to TRBJ1-1; TRBD1 matches at 10 bases. The CDR3 totals 17 residues. Germline CDR1 is MNHEY and CDR2 is SVGEGT. Trimming took 5 bases from V and 1 from J; bases not matched to a gene: 10. In DNA, the CDR3 is TGTGCCAGCAGTCCGGGACAGGGGCGGCGGGGGAACACTGAAGCTTTCTTT. Translation: CASSPGQGRRGNTEAFF.